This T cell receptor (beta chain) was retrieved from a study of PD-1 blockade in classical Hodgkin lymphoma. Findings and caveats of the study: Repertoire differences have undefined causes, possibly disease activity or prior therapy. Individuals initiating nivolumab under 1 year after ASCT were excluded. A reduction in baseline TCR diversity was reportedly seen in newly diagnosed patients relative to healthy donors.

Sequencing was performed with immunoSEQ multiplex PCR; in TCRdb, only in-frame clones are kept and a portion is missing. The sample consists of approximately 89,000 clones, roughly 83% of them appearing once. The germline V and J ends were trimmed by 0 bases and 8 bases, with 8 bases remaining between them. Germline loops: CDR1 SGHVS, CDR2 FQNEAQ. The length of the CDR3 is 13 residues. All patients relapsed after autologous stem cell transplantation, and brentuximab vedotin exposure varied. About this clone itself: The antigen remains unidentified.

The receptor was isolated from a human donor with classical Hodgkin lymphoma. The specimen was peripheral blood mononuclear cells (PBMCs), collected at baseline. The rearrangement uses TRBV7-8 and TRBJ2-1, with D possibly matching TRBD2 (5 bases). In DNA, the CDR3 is TGTGCCAGCAGCTTAGCGCGGGTGGATGAGCAGTTCTTC. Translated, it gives CASSLARVDEQFF. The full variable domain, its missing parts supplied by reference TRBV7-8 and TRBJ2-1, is GAGVSQSPRYKVAKRGQDVALRCDPISGHVSLFWYQQALGQGPEFLTYFQNEAQLDKSGLPSDRFFAERPEGSVSTLKIQRTQQEDSAVYLCASSLARVDEQFFGPGTRLTVL.